The next 20 T cell receptor beta chains were all read from a single sample in a study of metastatic and nonmetastatic thyroid tumors. TCRdb re-called clones via MiXCR from the PCR reads. Of approximately 35,000 clones listed, 33% were seen once; the top ten hold about 16%. There were no patients who had received any treatment before thyroid surgery. The material sequenced was tumor tissue. All receptors derive from a female donor with papillary thyroid cancer or a benign thyroid nodule (not recorded which). Some clones in this sample may be carry-over from other donors' samples.

This chain connects TRBV12-3 or TRBV12-4 to TRBJ2-7; 8 positions agree with TRBD2. This CDR3 contains 13 residues. Trimming at V came to 3 bases and at J to 9 bases, leaving 7 bases not matched to a gene. The CDR3 here is CASSLTGRARQYF. The CDR3 nucleotides are TGTGCCAGCAGTTTGACCGGGAGGGCAAGGCAGTACTTC.

This clone was seen only once. The genes are TRBV7-2 and TRBJ2-1, with D possibly being TRBD2 (6 bases). Looked up from germline, CDR1 is SGHTA and CDR2 is FQGNSA. Trimming stripped 4 bases from V and 5 bases from J, with 9 bases between. There are 13 residues in the CDR3. The CDR3 here is CASSSDYNNEQFF. CDR3 sequence (DNA): TGTGCCAGCAGCTCGGACTATAACAATGAGCAGTTCTTC.

The sample holds one count of this clone. In nucleotides, the CDR3 is TGCGCCAGCAGCCAAGAAGAGGCAGGGAGAACTGGGGCCAACGTCCTGACTTTC. Protein: CASSQEEAGRTGANVLTF. This rearrangement joins TRBV4-1 to TRBJ2-6; D may be TRBD1 or TRBD2 (5 bases each). The germline V gene has CDR1 MGHRA and CDR2 YSYEKL. Trimming left V 0 bases short and J 2 bases short, with 14 bases between. The CDR3 runs to 18 residues.

The table lists this clone with a few counts. CDR3 nucleotides: TGTGCCAGCAGTCTCGGCCAAGAGACCCAGTACTTC. Its protein is CASSLGQETQYF. The chain recombines TRBV6-2 or TRBV6-3 with TRBJ2-5; no clear D. The V end was cut by 5 bases, the J end by 1 base, with 5 bases between. The germline V gene has CDR1 MNHEY and CDR2 SVGEGT. The CDR3 sequence is 12 residues long.

The J gene is TRBJ1-6, the V gene TRBV11-1; a possible D gene is TRBD1 (5 bases). The CDR3 has 12 amino acids. V was clipped by 4 bases and J by 9 bases, with 7 bases between them. Germline values: CDR1 SGHAT, CDR2 FQDESV (reference sequence). For the CDR3, the DNA is TGTGCCAGCAGCTGGAGGGGTTCACCCCTCCACTTT. It yields the protein CASSWRGSPLHF.

The chain links TRBV20-1 to TRBJ2-7, with 12 bases identical to TRBD2. Germline trimming cut 6 bases from V and 0 bases from J; bases unmatched to any gene: 6. Looked up from germline, CDR1 is DFQATT and CDR2 is SNEGSKA (reference sequence). The CDR3 sequence is 15 residues long. The CDR3 coding sequence is TGCAGTGCCGCCTGGACTAGCGGGGCCTCCTACGAGCAGTACTTC. It codes for CSAAWTSGASYEQYF.

This chain uses TRBV3-1 with TRBJ1-2; 11 bases line up with TRBD1. Losses at the gene ends were 2 bases for V and 7 bases for J; bases not matched to a gene: 6. There are 15 residues in the CDR3. Germline lookup yields CDR1 LGHDT and CDR2 YNNKEL (reference sequence). CDR3 amino acids: CASSQLPGQGGGYTF. The CDR3 region has the DNA TGTGCCAGCAGCCAACTCCCGGGACAGGGGGGTGGCTACACCTTC.

The chain couples TRBV7-6 to TRBJ2-2; 10 bases fit TRBD2. The V and J ends lost 5 bases and 7 bases, in that order; junction bases with no gene match: 10. The CDR3 is made up of 16 amino acids. Germline CDR1 SGHVS, CDR2 FNYEAQ. CDR3 in DNA: TGTGCCAGCAGCGGTCGTCCTCTAGCGGGAGACGGGGAGCTGTTTTTT. This sequence encodes CASSGRPLAGDGELFF.

J is TRBJ2-1 and V is TRBV3-1; D remains unclear. Between the trimmed V and J ends, which lost 4 bases and 6 bases, there was a span of 7 bases. This CDR3 spans 12 amino acids. The germline CDR1 and CDR2 sequences are LGHDT and YNNKEL (reference sequence). CDR3 in DNA: TGTGCCAGCAGCCGCCGATCCAATGAGCAGTTCTTC. Amino acids: CASSRRSNEQFF.

The V call is TRBV11-2, the J call TRBJ1-4, with D possibly being TRBD1 (6 bases). From germline, CDR1 is SGHAT and CDR2 FQNNGV. The CDR3 sequence is 15 residues long. The V end was cut by 5 bases, the J end by 4 bases, with 14 bases between. CDR3 nucleotide sequence: TGTGCCAGCAGCCTCCGGGGGGCCTTTAATGAAAAACTGTTTTTT. Translation gives CASSLRGAFNEKLFF. Looking up the rest from reference TRBV11-2 and TRBJ1-4 gives the full variable domain: EAGVAQSPRYKIIEKRQSVAFWCNPISGHATLYWYQQILGQGPKLLIQFQNNGVVDDSQLPKDRFSAERLKGVDSTLKIQPAKLEDSAVYLCASSLRGAFNEKLFFGSGTQLSVL.

V and J are TRBV6-5 and TRBJ1-5; 9 nucleotides line up with TRBD1. This CDR3 is built from 14 residues. With V trimmed by 2 bases and J by 6 bases, 2 bases remained unmatched. Germline loops: CDR1 MNHEY, CDR2 SVGAGI. As DNA, the CDR3 is TGTGCCAGCAGTTACCGACAGGGGGGTCAGCCCCAGCATTTT. Translation: CASSYRQGGQPQHF.

The chain links TRBV6-2 or TRBV6-3 to TRBJ2-1; 9 nucleotides agree with TRBD2. Germline-derived CDR1 and CDR2 are MNHEY and SVGEGT. This CDR3 is 15 amino acids long. V shed 4 bases, J shed 2 bases, and the junction held 3 bases outside the gene matches. The CDR3 here is CASSLTSGAYNEQFF. In DNA, the CDR3 is TGTGCCAGCAGTTTGACTAGCGGAGCCTACAATGAGCAGTTCTTC.

This clone was seen a handful of times. The genes are TRBV27 and TRBJ1-4, with D unclear. Between the trimmed V and J ends, which lost 1 base and 8 bases, there was a span of 11 bases. Looked up from germline, CDR1 is MNHEY and CDR2 is SMNVEV (reference sequence). CDR3 length equals 14 residues. The CDR3: CASSLLSGEEKLFF. For the CDR3, the DNA is TGTGCCAGCAGTTTATTGTCCGGTGAGGAAAAACTGTTTTTT.

The V and J genes are TRBV11-3 and TRBJ2-3; TRBD2 matches at 10 bases. Germline CDR1 reads SGHNT; CDR2 reads YENEEA. J was trimmed by 3 bases and V by 5 bases; bases with no gene match: 5. The CDR3 has 15 amino acids. For the CDR3, the DNA is TGTGCCAGCAGCATGAGCGGGAGGGAAACAGATACGCAGTATTTT. Protein sequence: CASSMSGRETDTQYF.

The chain carries TRBV3-1 and TRBJ1-2; tentative D call: TRBD1 (5 bases). The V gene's germline CDR1 is LGHDT and CDR2 YNNKEL (reference sequence). The CDR3 consists of 14 residues. V was trimmed by 3 bases and J by 5 bases, leaving 13 bases between them. CDR3 loop: CASSQAGTEYGYTF. The CDR3 region has the DNA TGTGCCAGCAGCCAGGCCGGGACCGAGTATGGCTACACCTTC.

To note about this clone: One junction end does not reproduce the germline sequence, and a read error may be involved. The rearrangement links TRBV28 to TRBJ1-2; D is unclear. The CDR3 extends over 13 amino acids. From germline, CDR1 is MDHEN and CDR2 SYDVKM. CDR3 coding DNA: TGCGCCAGCAGCCAAGAATACGGTGGAGCCGACACCTTC. It is translated as CASSQEYGGADTF.

The chain carries TRBV7-2 and TRBJ2-7; possible D gene TRBD2, 6 bases. Per the germline V gene, CDR1 is SGHTA and CDR2 is FQGNSA. V was shortened by 5 bases and J by 2 bases, with 13 bases between the two germline ends. The CDR3 loop spans 14 amino acids. CDR3 in amino acids: CASSVGGTTYEQYF. In DNA, the CDR3 is TGTGCCAGCAGCGTCGGGGGTACTACCTACGAGCAGTACTTC.

This sequence joins TRBV6-1 and TRBJ1-5; D uncertain. The V gene's germline CDR1 is MNHNS and CDR2 SASEGT. V lost 2 bases and J lost 9, with 8 bases in between. The CDR3 loop spans 12 amino acids. For the CDR3, the DNA is TGTGCCAGCAGTGAAAAGGGATTGCCCCAGCATTTT. Its translation is CASSEKGLPQHF.

The chain carries TRBV20-1 and TRBJ1-2, with 7 positions matching TRBD1. The V segment lost 3 bases and the J segment 5 bases; nucleotides outside the gene matches: 6. Germline V CDR1 and CDR2: DFQATT, SNEGSKA (reference sequence). The CDR3 is 13 amino acids. CDR3: CSASVGQQYGYTF. CDR3 nucleotide sequence: TGCAGTGCTAGCGTGGGACAGCAGTATGGCTACACCTTC.

The chain carries TRBV25-1 and TRBJ2-7; 8 bases align to TRBD2. The V segment lost 7 bases and the J segment 4 bases; nucleotides outside the gene matches: 15. This CDR3 contains 16 residues. From germline, CDR1 is MGHDK and CDR2 SYGVNS. The CDR3 region is CASTNIAGGGGYEQYF. The CDR3 bases are TGTGCCAGCACCAATATCGCGGGGGGAGGAGGGTACGAGCAGTACTTC.